Listed here is a single T cell receptor (beta chain). The record originates from a study of OX40 agonist ivuxolimab in advanced cancers. Germline CDR1 reads SGHRS; CDR2 reads YFSETQ. This CDR3 contains 15 residues. Between the trimmed V and J ends, which lost 2 bases and 2 bases, there was a span of 14 bases. Repertoires were generated with immunoSEQ multiplex PCR, while TCRdb's copy carries only in-frame clones and drops some. The sample holds tens of thousands of clones, over 75% seen once. The clonotype was recovered from an adult with an advanced solid tumor such as melanoma, head and neck, liver or kidney cancer. V gene TRBV5-1 combines with J gene TRBJ2-7; D may be TRBD2 (6 bases). The sequencing here drew on CD4+ or CD8+ T cells sorted from blood, taken in a trial of the OX40 agonist ivuxolimab. The CDR3 DNA is TGCGCCAGCAGCTTACAAGCGGAGGGGCCCTACGAGCAGTACTTC. It translates to CASSLQAEGPYEQYF.